The source of this T cell receptor (beta chain) is a study of blood T cell repertoires in COVID-19. About the study: There were acute and convalescent COVID-19 samples, and they came from the United States, Italy and Spain.

Researchers sorted participants into cohorts using their self-reported clinical history. Recovered participants had two consecutive negative NP/OP PCR tests, healthcare professional clearance, or symptom resolution. TCRdb's copy holds only in-frame clones and misses some; the assay was immunoSEQ multiplex PCR. The sample yields roughly 200,000 clones, 85% to 90% seen once. The V segment lost 3 bases and the J segment 5 bases; nucleotides outside the gene matches: 6. This CDR3 has 14 residues. Germline V gene sequence: CDR1 MDHEN, CDR2 SYDVKM. This sequence joins TRBV28 and TRBJ2-5, with TRBD2 matching 7 bases. The sequence was obtained from a man aged 35-49 years who had recovered from COVID-19. Material for sequencing was PBMCs or T cells enriched from blood (not recorded which). Here the CDR3 reads CASSFGGGEETQYF. CDR3 DNA sequence: TGTGCCAGCAGTTTCGGGGGAGGGGAGGAGACCCAGTACTTC. Complete variable domain (other parts from reference TRBV28 and TRBJ2-5): DVKVTQSSRYLVKRTGEKVFLECVQDMDHENMFWYRQDPGLGLRLIYFSYDVKMKEKGDIPEGYSVSREKKERFSLILESASTNQTSMYLCASSFGGGEETQYFGPGTRLLVL.